Sequencing of this T cell receptor beta chain was carried out in a study of beta chain features in type 1 diabetes. Overall study findings and caveats: A definitive answer on HLA type influencing TCRB rearrangement was not reached here.

On this clone: Its target is unknown.

The CDR3 length is 12 residues. V was cut by 7 bases and J by 0 bases, with 5 bases left in between. Germline assignment: CDR1 SGHKS and CDR2 YYEKEE (reference sequence). TCRB transcripts that were expressed got sequenced, as all of the isolated RNA had been reverse transcribed. The method was immunoSEQ multiplex PCR; TCRdb's version includes in-frame clones alone and lacks a portion of them. This table holds 20,000 to 25,000 clones, over 60% found once. Markers CD45RO/CCR7/CD25/CD127/CD95/CD27 served to sort CD4+ naive, central memory, regulatory and stem cell-like memory cells. The TCR originated in a woman aged 40-49 years in good health. This chain links TRBV5-5 with TRBJ2-1; D gene uncertain. Material for sequencing was Tregs from blood. The CDR3 protein is CASSHSYNEQFF. The CDR3 DNA sequence: TGTGCCAGCTCCCACTCCTACAATGAGCAGTTCTTC.